Listed below are T cell receptor beta chains from one sample, sequenced in a study of cytomegalovirus exposure and HLA in healthy donors. TCRdb's copy holds only in-frame clones and misses some; the assay was immunoSEQ multiplex PCR. The table has fewer than 200,000 clones, 70% to 80% seen once. Sequenced material: PBMCs. The source is a man aged 60 to 75 in good health and CMV-seronegative. Both conserved end residues are part of each CDR3. A D gene is named only where the DNA matches it firmly. Size tells how often a clone was seen (once, few, many) or the class of an expanded clone, and some rows leave it out.

>TRBV6-6|.|TRBJ1-1|.
CASSRTSGAFF
TGTGCCAGCAGCCGGACTTCGGGAGCTTTCTTT
>TRBV18|.|TRBJ2-7|.
CASSPSTGVGYEQYF
TGTGCCAGCTCACCGTCTACGGGGGTCGGGTACGAGCAGTACTTC
>TRBV7-8|few|TRBJ1-5|.
CASSLAGGDQPQHF
TGTGCCAGCAGCTTAGCAGGGGGGGATCAGCCCCAGCATTTT
>TRBV5-6|.|TRBJ2-5|TRBD1
CASNIQGNQETQYF
TGTGCCAGCAACATACAGGGGAACCAAGAGACCCAGTACTTC
>TRBV28|.|TRBJ2-1|.
CASSFLNEQFF
TGTGCCAGCAGTTTTCTCAATGAGCAGTTCTTC
>TRBV29-1|.|TRBJ2-1|.
CSVEDPPTEGVLYNEQFF
TGCAGCGTTGAAGATCCCCCTACTGAGGGAGTCCTCTACAATGAGCAGTTCTTC
>TRBV11-3|.|TRBJ2-7|.
CASSLGPSQTEQYF
TGTGCCAGCAGCTTAGGCCCCTCCCAGACAGAGCAGTACTTC
>TRBV9|.|TRBJ2-2|.
CASSVGSATNTGELFF
TGTGCCAGCAGCGTAGGATCAGCGACTAACACCGGGGAGCTGTTTTTT
>TRBV30|.|TRBJ2-2|.
CAWSVRQIDTGELFF
TGTGCCTGGAGTGTACGACAGATAGATACCGGGGAGCTGTTTTTT
>TRBV5-6|.|TRBJ1-1|.
CASRPGLGRGMNTEAFF
TGTGCCAGCAGACCGGGTCTTGGTAGGGGCATGAACACTGAAGCTTTCTTT
>TRBV6-4|.|TRBJ2-7|.
CASSGQPYEQYF
TGTGCCAGCAGTGGACAGCCCTACGAGCAGTACTTC
>TRBV29-1|once|TRBJ2-7|.
CSVGGAGGTYEQYF
TGCAGCGTTGGTGGGGCAGGGGGGACCTACGAGCAGTACTTC
>TRBV27|.|TRBJ1-1|.
CASRLQGRNTEAFF
TGTGCCAGCAGATTACAGGGTAGGAACACTGAAGCTTTCTTT
>TRBV6-5|.|TRBJ2-7|TRBD1
CASSYGRQGSYEQYF
TGTGCCAGCAGTTACGGCAGACAGGGGAGCTACGAGCAGTACTTC
>TRBV10-3|.|TRBJ2-2|TRBD2
CAIRKTSGGLGGELFF
TGTGCCATCAGAAAGACTAGCGGGGGGTTAGGCGGGGAGCTGTTTTTT
>TRBV5-4|once|TRBJ2-7|.
CASSLANPLVEQYF
TGTGCCAGCAGCCTAGCGAATCCTCTCGTCGAGCAGTACTTC
>TRBV7-7|few|TRBJ2-5|.
CASSSLLRDIGDQYF
TGTGCTAGCAGCTCCCTCCTCCGGGACATAGGGGACCAGTACTTC
>TRBV19|.|TRBJ1-1|TRBD1
CASHRTGETEAFF
TGTGCCAGTCACCGAACAGGGGAGACTGAAGCTTTCTTT